These 16 T cell receptor beta chains originate from one sample sequenced in a study of PD-1 blockade in classical Hodgkin lymphoma. Patients all relapsed after autologous stem cell transplantation, and there was variation in brentuximab vedotin exposure. The method was immunoSEQ multiplex PCR; TCRdb's version includes in-frame clones alone and lacks a portion of them. This table has some 13,000 clones, roughly 82% appearing once. The specimen was peripheral blood mononuclear cells (PBMCs), collected at baseline. The source is a human donor with classical Hodgkin lymphoma.

Only one count was recorded for this clone. The rearrangement joins TRBV7-2 to TRBJ2-7, with D tentatively TRBD1 (5 bases). V shed 0 bases and J shed 3 bases, with 15 bases lying between them. The CDR3 extends over 16 amino acids. From germline, CDR1 is SGHTA and CDR2 FQGNSA. The CDR3 loop reads CASSLANIRQGYEQYF. CDR3 DNA sequence: TGTGCCAGCAGCTTAGCGAATATCCGGCAGGGCTACGAGCAGTACTTC.

This sequence joins TRBV7-9 and TRBJ2-3; the D gene is possibly TRBD2 (6 bases). This CDR3 contains 12 residues. The ends were cut back, 3 bases at V and 6 bases at J, with 7 bases in the middle. From germline, CDR1 is SEHNR and CDR2 FQNEAQ (reference sequence). Here the CDR3 DNA reads TGTGCCAGCAGCTTTCGGGGGGATACGCAGTATTTT. It is translated as CASSFRGDTQYF. The full variable domain, its missing parts supplied by reference TRBV7-9 and TRBJ2-3, is DTGVSQNPRHKITKRGQNVTFRCDPISEHNRLYWYRQTLGQGPEFLTYFQNEAQLEKSRLLSDRFSAERPKGSFSTLEIQRTEQGDSAMYLCASSFRGDTQYFGPGTRLTVL.

The rearrangement links TRBV27 to TRBJ1-1; D unclear. The CDR3 has 13 amino acids. Per the germline V gene, CDR1 is MNHEY and CDR2 is SMNVEV (reference sequence). V was cut by 0 bases and J by 5 bases, with 7 bases left in between. CDR3 nucleotides: TGTGCCAGCAGTTTATCTTTGGGGACTGAAGCTTTCTTT. Its translation: CASSLSLGTEAFF.

This clone was recorded once. This rearrangement joins TRBV7-9 to TRBJ1-1; 10 bases fit TRBD1. The CDR3 extends over 15 amino acids. The V segment lost 3 bases and the J segment 8 bases; nucleotides outside the gene matches: 9. Germline CDR1 is SEHNR and CDR2 is FQNEAQ (reference sequence). CDR3 in DNA: TGTGCCAGCAGCTTCGACAGGGGGCGCCTGCGGGAAGCTTTCTTT. This sequence encodes CASSFDRGRLREAFF.

The chain has TRBV19 and TRBJ1-3; D gene ambiguous. The CDR3 sequence is 14 residues long. Per the germline V gene, CDR1 is LNHDA and CDR2 is SQIVND (reference sequence). Trimming removed 4 bases at V and 2 bases at J, with 9 bases between. CDR3 DNA: TGTGCCAGTAGTAAGGTAACAGCTGGAAACACCATATATTTT. Residues: CASSKVTAGNTIYF.

V and J are TRBV5-1 and TRBJ2-4, with 7 nucleotides matching TRBD1. This CDR3 spans 14 amino acids. Trimming took 4 bases from V and 1 from J; bases not matched to a gene: 2. CDR1 is SGHRS and CDR2 is YFSETQ in the germline V gene. CDR3: CASSAQGAKNIQYF. The CDR3 DNA reads as TGCGCCAGCAGCGCACAGGGGGCCAAAAACATTCAGTACTTC.

The V call is TRBV19, the J call TRBJ2-1; D call uncertain. The CDR3 length is 14 residues. Germline V lookup: CDR1 LNHDA, CDR2 SQIVND (reference sequence). Deletions cut 2 bases from V and 0 bases from J, with 5 bases between. The CDR3 nucleotides are TGTGCCAGTAGTATATGGAGCTCCTACAATGAGCAGTTCTTC. It is translated as CASSIWSSYNEQFF.

The rearrangement links TRBV19 to TRBJ2-5; 11 bases are a match to TRBD2. The V gene end was trimmed by 6 bases and the J gene end by 2 bases; junction bases not matched to a gene: 8. The CDR3 runs 16 residues. In germline, CDR1 is LNHDA, CDR2 SQIVND (reference sequence). The CDR3 here is CASSSIRTSGQETQYF. CDR3 coding DNA: TGTGCCAGTAGCTCTATCAGGACTAGCGGGCAAGAGACCCAGTACTTC.

The genes are TRBV15 and TRBJ2-5; D is perhaps TRBD1 or TRBD2 (7 bases each). The CDR3 consists of 14 residues. Germline V gene lookup returns CDR1 LNHNV and CDR2 YYDKDF (reference sequence). V was trimmed by 7 bases and J by 4 bases, leaving 16 bases between them. DNA for the CDR3: TGTGCCACCAACAACAGGGGCGGGGGAGAGACCCAGTACTTC. This sequence encodes CATNNRGGGETQYF.

The chain couples TRBV5-1 to TRBJ2-5, with D hard to call. The CDR3 runs to 14 residues. V dropped 0 bases and J dropped 7 bases, with 13 bases sitting between them. Germline loops: CDR1 SGHRS, CDR2 YFSETQ. The CDR3 DNA reads as TGCGCCAGCAGCTTGGGCACCATCCGAGGGACCCAGTACTTC. It encodes CASSLGTIRGTQYF.

In the case of this clone: The identical CDR3 is also encoded by other nucleotide sequences in the sample. The genes are TRBV7-2 and TRBJ2-5; 10 nucleotides match TRBD1. Germline V lookup: CDR1 SGHTA, CDR2 FQGNSA. CDR3 length: 13 residues. V was clipped by 5 bases and J by 4 bases; unmatched bases: 1. In DNA, the CDR3 is TGTGCCAGCAGCCGGACAGGGGGAGAGACCCAGTACTTC. Translated, it gives CASSRTGGETQYF.

Written as DNA, the CDR3 is TGTGCCAGCAGCCAGCAATCGGGACAGGGGAGTTACAATGAGCAGTTCTTC. It specifies CASSQQSGQGSYNEQFF. The chain couples TRBV5-4 to TRBJ2-1, with 10 bases fitting TRBD1. This CDR3 has 17 residues. Trimming removed 4 bases from V and 4 bases from J; junction bases left unmatched: 11. The germline gives CDR1 SGHNT, CDR2 YYREEE (reference sequence).

The table lists this clone with a few counts. The V and J genes are TRBV7-8 and TRBJ1-1; D ambiguous. The CDR3 covers 14 residues. The germline V gene encodes CDR1 SGHVS and CDR2 FQNEAQ. With 5 bases removed from V and 0 bases from J, the gap between germline ends came to 10 bases. This chain's CDR3 is CASSQSRMNTEAFF. For the CDR3, the DNA is TGTGCCAGCAGCCAATCCAGGATGAACACTGAAGCTTTCTTT.

V and J are TRBV6-5 and TRBJ1-1, with TRBD1 matching 8 bases. Trimming removed 5 bases from V and 4 bases from J; junction bases left unmatched: 6. This CDR3 has 14 amino acids. In germline, CDR1 is MNHEY, CDR2 SVGAGI. The CDR3 region has the DNA TGTGCCAGCAGTAAAAAAGGACAGGGCACTGAAGCTTTCTTT. Protein product: CASSKKGQGTEAFF.

The rearrangement links TRBV7-3 to TRBJ2-2; D remains unclear. The CDR3 contains 14 residues. CDR1 is SGHTA and CDR2 is FQGTGA in the germline V gene. Deletions cut 5 bases from V and 1 base from J, with 8 bases between. CDR3 loop: CASSGDVNTGELFF. The CDR3 nucleotides read TGTGCCAGCAGCGGTGACGTGAACACCGGGGAGCTGTTTTTT.

V usage is TRBV2 and J usage is TRBJ2-5; no definite D call. The J call may be faulty, since TRBJ2-7 better matches the DNA end. Germline values: CDR1 SNHLY, CDR2 FYNNEI. The CDR3 spans 14 residues. The CDR3 spells CASRGSQNWYEQYF. Here the CDR3 DNA reads TGTGCCAGCAGAGGGTCGCAAAACTGGTACGAGCAGTACTTC.